A single sample gave rise to the 13 T cell receptor beta chains below, sequenced in a study of cytomegalovirus exposure and HLA in healthy donors (dated 2017 in TCRdb). The method was the immunoSEQ multiplex PCR assay. For the multiplex PCR, a mixture combining 60 forward primers for TCR Vbeta segments and 13 reverse primers for TCR Jbeta segments was used. In TCRdb, the immuneACCESS table is reduced to in-frame sequences with V and J assigned. These tables do not hold every clone; where another copy was compared, an unresolved V gene accounts for under half, and the others remain unexplained. The sample data list around 93,000 clones, and 70% to 85% of these were observed just once. Over 3% of the sample belongs to the ten largest clones. Material for sequencing was PBMCs. The receptors shown here come from a man aged 50 or older in good health and CMV-seronegative.

The rearrangement uses TRBV7-9 and TRBJ2-7, with a tentative D call TRBD2 (6 bases). This CDR3 contains 12 residues. Trimming removed 3 bases from V and 7 bases from J, with 10 bases in between. Germline CDR1 is SEHNR and CDR2 is FQNEAQ (reference sequence). CDR3 bases: TGTGCCAGCAGCTTTAGGGCGGGGGAGCAGTACTTC. It codes for CASSFRAGEQYF.

The chain carries TRBV7-2 and TRBJ2-7; 9 bases are shared with TRBD2. The CDR3 extends over 15 amino acids. Looked up from germline, CDR1 is SGHTA and CDR2 is FQGNSA. V was pared by 1 base and J by 6 bases, with 7 bases of the junction left unmatched. CDR3 sequence: CASSLDRTSAGEQYF. The CDR3 coding sequence is TGTGCCAGCAGCTTAGATAGGACTAGCGCAGGCGAGCAGTACTTC.

The chain employs TRBV6-1 and TRBJ1-2; D is undetermined. Germline assignment: CDR1 MNHNS and CDR2 SASEGT. There are 14 residues in the CDR3. Between the trimmed V and J ends, which lost 5 bases and 5 bases, there was a span of 15 bases. The CDR3 loop reads CASSYRGIGYGYTF. Written as DNA, the CDR3 is TGTGCCAGCAGTTATCGAGGCATCGGATATGGCTACACCTTC.

To note about this clone: Other DNA sequences within the sample encode an identical CDR3. The chain carries TRBV5-6 and TRBJ2-7; 12 nucleotides line up with TRBD1. The CDR3 runs to 17 residues. With 1 base clipped from V and 0 bases from J, the junction kept 5 bases outside the gene matches. Germline V gene data show CDR1 as SGHDT and CDR2 as YYEEEE. The DNA for the CDR3 is TGTGCCAGCAGCTTGCGTCCGGGACAGGGGGCCTCCTACGAGCAGTACTTC. Translated, it gives CASSLRPGQGASYEQYF.

This clone occurred once. The chain recombines TRBV7-2 with TRBJ1-5, with D possibly matching TRBD1 (5 bases). The CDR3 loop spans 17 amino acids. Trimming left V 5 bases short and J 2 bases short, with 19 bases between. Germline assignment: CDR1 SGHTA and CDR2 FQGNSA. Here the CDR3 DNA reads TGTGCCAGCAGCCCCGGTGGGGGGGGAGGGCGCAATCAGCCCCAGCATTTT. Translated, it gives CASSPGGGGGRNQPQHF.

The gene calls are TRBV5-1 and TRBJ1-1; D gene ambiguous. The CDR3 has 13 residues. Trimming took off 1 base at V and 1 base at J, with 5 bases between the two ends. The V gene's germline CDR1 is SGHRS and CDR2 YFSETQ. CDR3 nucleotides: TGCGCCAGCAGCTTGACAGCGAACACTGAAGCTTTCTTT. This codes for CASSLTANTEAFF.

V usage is TRBV7-2 and J usage is TRBJ2-3; TRBD2 is a possible D gene (5 bases). Trimming took off 1 base at V and 7 bases at J, with 12 bases between the two ends. This CDR3 is 14 amino acids long. Germline V gene sequence: CDR1 SGHTA, CDR2 FQGNSA. This CDR3 reads CASSLGPGINTQYF. The CDR3 region has the DNA TGTGCCAGCAGCTTAGGGCCCGGGATAAATACGCAGTATTTT.

The chain combines TRBV15 with TRBJ2-7, with D possibly being TRBD1 (6 bases). V lost 0 bases and J lost 3, with 9 bases in between. This CDR3 has 14 residues. CDR1 and CDR2 from the germline V gene are LNHNV and YYDKDF (reference sequence). Here the CDR3 reads CATSRDRGVYEQYF. CDR3 coding DNA: TGTGCCACCAGCAGAGACAGGGGAGTCTACGAGCAGTACTTC. Full variable domain (rest looked up from reference TRBV15 and TRBJ2-7): DAMVIQNPRYQVTQFGKPVTLSCSQTLNHNVMYWYQQKSSQAPKLLFHYYDKDFNNEADTPDNFQSRRPNTSFCFLDIRSPGLGDTAMYLCATSRDRGVYEQYFGPGTRLTVT.

The chain joins TRBV2 to TRBJ2-5, with D tentatively TRBD1 (6 bases). This CDR3 is 15 amino acids long. In germline, CDR1 is SNHLY, CDR2 FYNNEI. Between the trimmed V and J ends, which lost 1 base and 1 base, there was a span of 10 bases. The CDR3 region is CASSEEDSFQETQYF. CDR3 coding DNA: TGTGCCAGCAGTGAAGAGGACAGTTTCCAAGAGACCCAGTACTTC.

Only a few counts were recorded for this clone. The V call is TRBV28, the J call TRBJ2-7; tentatively, D is TRBD1 (6 bases). V dropped 5 bases and J dropped 6 bases, with 20 bases sitting between them. The CDR3 is 15 residues long. Germline V gene lookup returns CDR1 MDHEN and CDR2 SYDVKM. Here the CDR3 reads CASSLKGQGRGEQYF. CDR3 bases: TGTGCCAGCAGTCTAAAGGGCCAGGGGCGAGGCGAGCAGTACTTC.

This clone has only a few counts. The CDR3, as DNA: TGTGCCAGCAGCTCCCCCCTACTAGGAGTCATCACAGATACGCAGTATTTT. Translation: CASSSPLLGVITDTQYF. This chain connects TRBV7-2 to TRBJ2-3; tentative D call: TRBD2 (5 bases). The CDR3 length is 17 residues. CDR1 SGHTA and CDR2 FQGNSA come from the germline V gene. V was pared by 4 bases and J by 2 bases, with 19 bases between.

The genes are TRBV6-5 and TRBJ2-7; perhaps TRBD1 as D (5 bases). Germline assignment: CDR1 MNHEY and CDR2 SVGAGI. The CDR3 loop spans 14 amino acids. Between the trimmed V and J ends, which lost 5 bases and 5 bases, there was a span of 16 bases. CDR3 amino acids: CASSPHLGQNEQYF. CDR3 nucleotide sequence: TGTGCCAGCAGTCCCCACCTAGGACAAAACGAGCAGTACTTC.

The chain employs TRBV10-3 and TRBJ1-1, with D perhaps TRBD1 (5 bases). The germline gives CDR1 ENHRY, CDR2 SYGVKD. The CDR3 spans 13 residues. Deletions cut 2 bases from V and 3 bases from J, with 7 bases between. The CDR3 bases are TGTGCCATCAGTGAGGGGGCTTACACTGAAGCTTTCTTT. It encodes CAISEGAYTEAFF.